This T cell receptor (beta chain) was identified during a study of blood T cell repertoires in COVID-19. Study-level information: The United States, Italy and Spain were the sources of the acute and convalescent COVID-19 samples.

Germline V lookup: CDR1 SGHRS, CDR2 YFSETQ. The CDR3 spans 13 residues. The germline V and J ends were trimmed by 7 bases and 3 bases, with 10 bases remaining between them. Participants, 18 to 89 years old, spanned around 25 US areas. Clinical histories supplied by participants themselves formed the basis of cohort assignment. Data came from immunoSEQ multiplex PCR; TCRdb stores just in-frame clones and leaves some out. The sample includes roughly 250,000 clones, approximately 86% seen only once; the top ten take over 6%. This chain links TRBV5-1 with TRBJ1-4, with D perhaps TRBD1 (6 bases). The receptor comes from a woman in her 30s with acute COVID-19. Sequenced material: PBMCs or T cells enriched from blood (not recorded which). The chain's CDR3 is CASGGQPNEKLFF. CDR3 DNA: TGCGCCAGCGGTGGACAGCCTAATGAAAAACTGTTTTTT.